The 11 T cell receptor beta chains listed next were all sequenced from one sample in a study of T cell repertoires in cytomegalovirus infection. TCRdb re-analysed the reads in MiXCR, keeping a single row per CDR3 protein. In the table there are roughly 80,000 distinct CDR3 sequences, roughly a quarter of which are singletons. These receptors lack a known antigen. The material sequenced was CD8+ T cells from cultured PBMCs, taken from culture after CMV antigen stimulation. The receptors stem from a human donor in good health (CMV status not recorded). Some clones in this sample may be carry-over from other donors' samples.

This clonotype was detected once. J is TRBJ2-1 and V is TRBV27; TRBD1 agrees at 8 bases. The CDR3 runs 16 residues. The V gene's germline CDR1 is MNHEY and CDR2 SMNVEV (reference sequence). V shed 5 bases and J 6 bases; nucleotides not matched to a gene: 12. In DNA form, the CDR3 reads TGTGCCAGCAGTCTCCGGGGGACAGGATTAAGCAATGAGCAGTTCTTC. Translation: CASSLRGTGLSNEQFF.

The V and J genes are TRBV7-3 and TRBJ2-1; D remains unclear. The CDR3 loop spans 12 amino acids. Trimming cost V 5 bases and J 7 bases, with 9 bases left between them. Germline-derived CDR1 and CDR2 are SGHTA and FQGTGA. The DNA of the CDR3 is TGTGCCAGCAGCCCAACCGGGAATGAGCAGTTCTTC. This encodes CASSPTGNEQFF.

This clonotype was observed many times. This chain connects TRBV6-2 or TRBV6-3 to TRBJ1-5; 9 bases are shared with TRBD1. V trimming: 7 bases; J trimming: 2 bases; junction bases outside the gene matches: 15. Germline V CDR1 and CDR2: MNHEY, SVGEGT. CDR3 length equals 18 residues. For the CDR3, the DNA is TGTGCCAGCACCTCAGAACTACCGGGACAGGGTGGCAATCAGCCCCAGCATTTT. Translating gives CASTSELPGQGGNQPQHF.

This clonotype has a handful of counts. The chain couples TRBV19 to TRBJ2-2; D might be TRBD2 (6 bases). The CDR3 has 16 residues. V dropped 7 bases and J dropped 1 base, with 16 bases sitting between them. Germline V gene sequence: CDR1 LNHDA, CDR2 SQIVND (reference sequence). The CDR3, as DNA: TGTGCCAGTACCCCGGGGGTCACGAAGAACACCGGGGAGCTGTTTTTT. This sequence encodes CASTPGVTKNTGELFF.

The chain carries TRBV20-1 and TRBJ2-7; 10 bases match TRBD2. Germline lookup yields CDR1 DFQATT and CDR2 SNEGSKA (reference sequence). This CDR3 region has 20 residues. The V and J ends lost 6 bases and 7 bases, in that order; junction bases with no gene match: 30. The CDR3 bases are TGCAGTGCAATGGTCGGGGGGTTGGGGCTAGCGGGAGCGTTAATTTGGGAGCAGTACTTC. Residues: CSAMVGGLGLAGALIWEQYF.

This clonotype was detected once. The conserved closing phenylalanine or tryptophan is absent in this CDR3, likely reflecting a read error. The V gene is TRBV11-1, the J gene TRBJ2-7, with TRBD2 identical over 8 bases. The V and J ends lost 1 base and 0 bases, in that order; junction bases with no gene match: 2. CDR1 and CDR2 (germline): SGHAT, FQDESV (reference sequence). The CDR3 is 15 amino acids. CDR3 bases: TGTGCCAGCAGCTTAGGTAGCGGGGTCTCCTACGAGCAGTACTTG. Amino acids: CASSLGSGVSYEQYL.

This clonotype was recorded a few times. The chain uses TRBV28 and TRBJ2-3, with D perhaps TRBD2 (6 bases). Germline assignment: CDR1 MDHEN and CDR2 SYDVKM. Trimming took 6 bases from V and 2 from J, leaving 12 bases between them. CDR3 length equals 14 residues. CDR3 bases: TGTGCCAGCAGGACTTGGGGGGACACAGATACGCAGTATTTT. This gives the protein CASRTWGDTDTQYF.

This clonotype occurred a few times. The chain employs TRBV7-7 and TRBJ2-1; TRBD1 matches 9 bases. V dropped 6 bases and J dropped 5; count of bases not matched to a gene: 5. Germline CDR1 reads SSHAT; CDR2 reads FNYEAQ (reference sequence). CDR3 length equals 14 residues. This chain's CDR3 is CASSRGQGNNEQFF. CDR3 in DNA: TGTGCCAGCAGTCGGGGACAGGGAAACAATGAGCAGTTCTTC.

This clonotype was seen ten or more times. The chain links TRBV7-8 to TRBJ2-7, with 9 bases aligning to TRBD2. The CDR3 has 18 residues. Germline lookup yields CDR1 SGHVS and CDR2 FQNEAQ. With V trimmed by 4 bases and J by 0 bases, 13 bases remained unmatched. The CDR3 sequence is CASSYSRSGRTSSYEQYF. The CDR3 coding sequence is TGTGCCAGCAGCTACTCACGGAGCGGGAGGACAAGCTCCTACGAGCAGTACTTC.

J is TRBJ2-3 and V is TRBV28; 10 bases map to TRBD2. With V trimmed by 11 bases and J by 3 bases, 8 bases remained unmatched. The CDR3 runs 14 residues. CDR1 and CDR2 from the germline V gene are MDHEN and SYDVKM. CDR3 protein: CAVSSGSGTDTQYF. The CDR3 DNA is TGTGCCGTTTCTAGCGGGAGTGGAACAGATACGCAGTATTTT.

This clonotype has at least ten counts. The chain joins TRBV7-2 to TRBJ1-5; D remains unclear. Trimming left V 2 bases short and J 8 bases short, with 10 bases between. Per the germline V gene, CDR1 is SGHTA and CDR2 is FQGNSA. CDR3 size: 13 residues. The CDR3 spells CASSLSREEPQHF. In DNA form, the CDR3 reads TGTGCCAGCAGCTTAAGCCGGGAGGAGCCCCAGCATTTT.